Listed below are T cell receptor beta chains from one sample, sequenced in a study of blood T cell repertoires in COVID-19. TCRdb's table, derived via immunoSEQ multiplex PCR, lists solely in-frame clones and lacks some. The sample has about 100,000 clones; roughly 80% are singletons. The sample taken for sequencing was peripheral blood. These TCRs come from a woman in her 70s with acute or convalescent COVID-19. The CDR3 runs from the conserved cysteine through the conserved F or W. The D gene is left open where the match is weak. Expanded clones get a size class; other rows say once, few or many, or leave the size out.

j_gene,d_gene,v_gene,abundance,CDR3aa,CDR3nt
TRBJ2-3,TRBD1,TRBV5-5,.,CASSRVPGQGSYTQYF,TGTGCCAGCAGCCGCGTCCCGGGACAGGGTTCTTATACGCAGTATTTT
TRBJ2-5,.,TRBV7-2,once,CASSPGTTIQETQYF,TGTGCCAGCAGCCCCGGGACAACCATCCAAGAGACCCAGTACTTC
TRBJ2-1,.,TRBV5-8,few,CASFPAGYYNEQFF,TGTGCCAGCTTCCCGGCGGGCTACTACAATGAGCAGTTCTTC
TRBJ1-1,.,TRBV12-3/TRBV12-4,few,CASSVDGEREAFF,TGTGCCAGCAGCGTTGACGGGGAACGTGAAGCTTTCTTT
TRBJ1-5,TRBD1,TRBV28,.,CASIPYGQGFNQPQHF,TGTGCCAGCATCCCCTACGGACAGGGTTTTAATCAGCCCCAGCATTTT
TRBJ1-5,TRBD1,TRBV12-5,.,CASGFLGGSGNQPQHF,TGTGCTAGTGGTTTCTTAGGGGGCTCGGGCAATCAGCCCCAGCATTTT
TRBJ2-3,TRBD1,TRBV6-5,.,CASTDRGPATQYF,TGTGCCAGCACGGACAGGGGGCCAGCTACGCAGTATTTT
TRBJ1-2,.,TRBV6-4,large,CASSDTAQGVDGYTF,TGTGCCAGCAGTGATACAGCACAAGGGGTTGATGGCTACACCTTC
TRBJ2-3,TRBD2,TRBV19,.,CASSRGTSGTDTQYF,TGTGCCAGTAGTAGGGGGACTAGCGGTACAGATACGCAGTATTTT
TRBJ1-2,.,TRBV6-5,.,CASTFDSATGYTF,TGTGCCAGCACCTTTGACAGTGCCACTGGCTACACCTTC
TRBJ2-7,TRBD1,TRBV7-9,.,CASSLEMRTGSGYEQYF,TGTGCCAGCAGCTTAGAGATGCGGACAGGGTCGGGGTACGAGCAGTACTTC
TRBJ1-5,TRBD1,TRBV5-1,.,CASSLGTDYSNQPQHF,TGCGCCAGCAGCCTAGGGACAGACTATAGCAATCAGCCCCAGCATTTT
TRBJ1-1,TRBD1,TRBV7-8,few,CASSSLSGTGTTEAFF,TGTGCCAGCAGCTCCCTATCCGGGACAGGGACCACTGAAGCTTTCTTT
TRBJ2-3,TRBD2,TRBV24-1,.,CATSDPTSGGTDTQYF,TGTGCCACCAGTGACCCGACTAGCGGGGGAACAGATACGCAGTATTTT
TRBJ1-1,TRBD1,TRBV27,.,CASTLQPGQVISEAFF,TGTGCCAGCACCCTACAGCCGGGACAGGTTATTTCTGAAGCTTTCTTT
TRBJ2-7,.,TRBV10-1,few,CASSEGGEQYF,TGCGCCAGCAGTGAGGGCGGTGAGCAGTACTTC
TRBJ2-7,.,TRBV6-5,.,CASSTAYEQYF,TGTGCCAGCAGCACGGCCTACGAGCAGTACTTC
TRBJ1-4,TRBD1,TRBV6-5,.,CASSSGQATNEKLFF,TGTGCCAGCAGTTCCGGACAGGCAACTAATGAAAAACTGTTTTTT
TRBJ2-1,TRBD2,TRBV12-5,few,CASGLGRAGEQFF,TGTGCTAGTGGTTTAGGGAGGGCCGGTGAGCAGTTCTTC
TRBJ1-1,.,TRBV6-5,few,CASSRRNTEAFF,TGTGCCAGCAGTCGGAGGAACACTGAAGCTTTCTTT
TRBJ1-5,TRBD1,TRBV11-3,.,CASSLVSPGTGEGQPQHF,TGTGCCAGCAGCTTAGTTTCGCCTGGGACAGGGGAAGGACAGCCCCAGCATTTT
TRBJ2-4,.,TRBV7-2,.,CASSYTGDSIQYF,TGTGCCAGCAGCTACACAGGGGACTCCATTCAGTACTTC
TRBJ2-1,.,TRBV30,.,CAWSKRGGPLNEQFF,TGTGCCTGGAGTAAAAGGGGGGGGCCTCTCAATGAGCAGTTCTTC
TRBJ2-5,TRBD1,TRBV29-1,.,CSSRTGEETQYF,TGCAGCTCCCGGACAGGGGAAGAGACCCAGTACTTC
TRBJ2-2,TRBD1,TRBV24-1,.,CATSDPDRGNTGELFF,TGTGCCACCAGTGATCCGGACAGGGGGAACACCGGGGAGCTGTTTTTT